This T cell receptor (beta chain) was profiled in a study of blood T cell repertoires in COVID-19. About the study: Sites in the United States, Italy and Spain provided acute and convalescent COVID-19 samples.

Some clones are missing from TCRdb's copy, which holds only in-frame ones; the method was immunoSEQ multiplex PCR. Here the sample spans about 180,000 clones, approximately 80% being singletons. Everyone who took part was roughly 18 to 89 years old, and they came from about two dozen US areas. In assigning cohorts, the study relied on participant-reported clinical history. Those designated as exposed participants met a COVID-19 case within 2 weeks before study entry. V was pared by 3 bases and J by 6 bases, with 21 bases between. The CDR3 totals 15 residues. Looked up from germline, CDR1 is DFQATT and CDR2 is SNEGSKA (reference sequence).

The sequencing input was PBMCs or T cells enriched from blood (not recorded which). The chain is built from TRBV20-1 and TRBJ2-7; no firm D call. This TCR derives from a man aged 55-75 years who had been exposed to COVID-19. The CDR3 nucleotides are TGCAGTGCTAGTAATTACAGAACCTTCCAACGCGAGCAGTACTTC. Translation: CSASNYRTFQREQYF.